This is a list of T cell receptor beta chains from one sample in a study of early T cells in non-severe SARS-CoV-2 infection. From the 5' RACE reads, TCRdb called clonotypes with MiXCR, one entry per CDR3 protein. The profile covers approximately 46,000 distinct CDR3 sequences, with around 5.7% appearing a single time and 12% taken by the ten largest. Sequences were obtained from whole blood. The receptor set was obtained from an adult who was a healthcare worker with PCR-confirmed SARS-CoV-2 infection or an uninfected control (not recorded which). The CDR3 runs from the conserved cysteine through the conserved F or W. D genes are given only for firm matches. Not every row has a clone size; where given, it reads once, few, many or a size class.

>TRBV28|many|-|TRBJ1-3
CASEGPISGNTIYF
TGTGCCAGCGAAGGGCCGATCTCTGGAAACACCATATATTTT
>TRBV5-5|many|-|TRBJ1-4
CASSLARGIGEKLFF
TGTGCCAGCAGCTTGGCTCGGGGGATAGGTGAAAAACTGTTTTTT
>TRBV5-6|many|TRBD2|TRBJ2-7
CASRPGLAGNFYEQYF
TGTGCCAGCCGCCCGGGACTAGCGGGGAACTTCTACGAGCAGTACTTC
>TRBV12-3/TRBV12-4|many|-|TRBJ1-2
CASSLRGSYTF
TGTGCCAGCAGTTTACGGGGAAGCTACACCTTC
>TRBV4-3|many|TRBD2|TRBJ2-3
CASSQLYSGGAKDTQYF
TGCGCCAGCAGCCAGCTTTATAGCGGGGGGGCGAAAGATACGCAGTATTTT
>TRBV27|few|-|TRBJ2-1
CASSSGGGPFF
TGTGCCAGCAGTTCCGGGGGCGGTCCGTTCTTC
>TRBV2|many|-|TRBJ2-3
CASSEFASRADTQYF
TGTGCCAGCAGCGAGTTCGCTAGCAGGGCAGATACGCAGTATTTT
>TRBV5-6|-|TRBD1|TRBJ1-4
CASSLLGQTTNEKLFF
TGTGCCAGCAGCTTGTTGGGACAGACGACTAATGAAAAACTGTTTTTT
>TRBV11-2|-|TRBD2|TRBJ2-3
CASSLVRGGGLADTQYF
TGTGCCAGCAGCTTAGTTCGCGGGGGAGGCTTGGCGGATACGCAGTATTTT
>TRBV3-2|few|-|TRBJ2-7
CASSQFGDEQYF
TGTGCCAGCAGCCAATTCGGAGACGAGCAGTACTTC
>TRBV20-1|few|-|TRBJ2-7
CSATKTATYEQYF
TGCAGTGCTACTAAGACGGCAACCTACGAGCAGTACTTC
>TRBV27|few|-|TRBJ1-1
CASSSRTAFEAFF
TGTGCCAGCAGTTCTCGGACAGCTTTTGAAGCTTTCTTT
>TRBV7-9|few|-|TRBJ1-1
CASSLVTEAFF
TGTGCCAGCAGCTTAGTCACTGAAGCTTTCTTT
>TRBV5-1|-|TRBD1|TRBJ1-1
CASSDRTGRTEAFF
TGCGCCAGCAGCGATCGGACAGGGAGAACTGAAGCTTTCTTT
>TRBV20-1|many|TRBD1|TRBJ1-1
CSAQGAKEKTEAFF
TGCAGTGCACAGGGGGCAAAGGAAAAAACTGAAGCTTTCTTT
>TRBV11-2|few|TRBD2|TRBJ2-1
CASSNGGTRDNEQFF
TGTGCCAGCAGCAACGGGGGGACTCGGGACAATGAGCAGTTCTTC
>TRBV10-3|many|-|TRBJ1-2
CAIRSANYGYTF
TGTGCCATCCGGTCAGCTAACTATGGCTACACCTTC
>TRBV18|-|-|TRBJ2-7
CVSSPVQDLSYEQYF
TGTGTCAGCTCACCAGTGCAGGATCTCTCCTACGAGCAGTACTTC
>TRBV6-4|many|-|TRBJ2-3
CASSEQAYTDTQYF
TGTGCCAGCAGTGAGCAGGCCTACACAGATACGCAGTATTTT
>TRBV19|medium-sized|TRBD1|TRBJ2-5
CASGQGAQYF
TGTGCCAGTGGCCAGGGGGCCCAGTACTTC
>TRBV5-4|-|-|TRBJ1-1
CASSLAPQGGFVNTEAFF
TGTGCCAGCAGCTTAGCCCCGCAGGGAGGCTTCGTGAACACTGAAGCTTTCTTT
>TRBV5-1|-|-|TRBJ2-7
CASSMHSLHEQYF
TGCGCCAGCAGCATGCACAGTTTACACGAGCAGTACTTC
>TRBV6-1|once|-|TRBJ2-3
CASSIQSSNQPQYF
TGTGCCAGCAGTATTCAGAGTAGCAATCAGCCCCAGTATTTT
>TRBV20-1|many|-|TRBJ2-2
CSALTGMNTGELFF
TGCAGTGCCCTAACAGGGATGAACACCGGGGAGCTGTTTTTT
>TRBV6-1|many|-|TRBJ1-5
CASSTTGMGYSNQPQHF
TGTGCCAGCAGTACGACAGGAATGGGGTATAGCAATCAGCCCCAGCATTTT
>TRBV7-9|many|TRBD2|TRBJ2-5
CASSYLAGGRRGSGETQYF
TGTGCCAGCAGCTACCTAGCGGGGGGGCGTCGAGGATCCGGAGAGACCCAGTACTTC
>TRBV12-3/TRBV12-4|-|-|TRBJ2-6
CGSRVGSGANVLTF
TGTGGCAGCAGAGTTGGCTCTGGGGCCAACGTCCTGACTTTC
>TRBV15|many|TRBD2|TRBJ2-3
CATSRDFGGITDTQYF
TGTGCCACCAGCAGAGATTTCGGGGGGATCACAGATACGCAGTATTTT
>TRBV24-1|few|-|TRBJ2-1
CATSGGLSPDNEQFF
TGTGCCACCAGTGGAGGACTTTCTCCCGACAATGAGCAGTTCTTC
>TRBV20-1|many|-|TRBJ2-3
CSAPTRSSTDTQYF
TGCAGTGCCCCAACCCGATCTAGCACAGATACGCAGTATTTT
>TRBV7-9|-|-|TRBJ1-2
CASSLEAANYGYTF
TGTGCCAGCAGCTTAGAGGCCGCTAACTATGGCTACACCTTC
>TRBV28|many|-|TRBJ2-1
CASVRRNEQFF
TGTGCCAGCGTCAGGAGAAATGAGCAGTTCTTC
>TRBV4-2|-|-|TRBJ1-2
CASSQELTSYGYTF
TGTGCCAGCAGCCAAGAACTGACTTCCTATGGCTACACCTTC
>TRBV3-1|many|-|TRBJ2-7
CASSQVSRDWNYEQYF
TGTGCCAGCAGCCAAGTCTCCCGGGACTGGAACTACGAGCAGTACTTC
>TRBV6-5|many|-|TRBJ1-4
CASSAYQWGGKGKLFF
TGTGCCAGCAGTGCCTACCAATGGGGGGGAAAGGGAAAACTGTTTTTT
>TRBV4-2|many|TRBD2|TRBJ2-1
CASSHQTSGGHEQFF
TGTGCCAGCAGCCATCAAACTAGCGGGGGTCATGAGCAGTTCTTC
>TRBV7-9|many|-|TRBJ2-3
CASSHPAALPDTQYF
TGTGCCAGCAGCCATCCGGCCGCCCTACCAGATACGCAGTATTTT
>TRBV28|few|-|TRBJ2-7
CASSSTTGTYEQYF
TGTGCCAGCAGTTCCACAACAGGGACCTACGAGCAGTACTTC
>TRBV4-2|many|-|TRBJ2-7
CASSQLLGYNRYEQYF
TGTGCCAGCAGCCAGCTTTTAGGCTACAACCGCTACGAGCAGTACTTC
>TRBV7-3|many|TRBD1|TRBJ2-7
CASSPWTGNSYEQYF
TGTGCCAGCAGCCCTTGGACAGGGAACTCCTACGAGCAGTACTTC
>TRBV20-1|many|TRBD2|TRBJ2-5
CSASTNRLAGKETQYF
TGCAGTGCTAGTACCAATCGGCTAGCGGGGAAAGAGACCCAGTACTTC
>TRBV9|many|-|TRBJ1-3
CASSYHGDTIYF
TGTGCCAGCAGCTACCACGGGGACACCATATATTTT
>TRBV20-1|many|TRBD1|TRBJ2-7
CSVGQVNEQYF
TGCAGTGTCGGACAGGTCAACGAGCAGTACTTC
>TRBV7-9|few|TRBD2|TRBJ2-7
CASSLSTSGVSYEQYF
TGTGCCAGCAGCCTGTCGACTAGCGGGGTCTCCTACGAGCAGTACTTC
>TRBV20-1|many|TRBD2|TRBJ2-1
CSADTPSRGGSYNEQFF
TGCAGTGCTGATACCCCCTCGCGGGGGGGCTCCTACAATGAGCAGTTCTTC
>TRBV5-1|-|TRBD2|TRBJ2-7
CASSLSPSGGYEQYF
TGCGCCAGCAGCTTGAGTCCTAGCGGGGGATACGAGCAGTACTTC